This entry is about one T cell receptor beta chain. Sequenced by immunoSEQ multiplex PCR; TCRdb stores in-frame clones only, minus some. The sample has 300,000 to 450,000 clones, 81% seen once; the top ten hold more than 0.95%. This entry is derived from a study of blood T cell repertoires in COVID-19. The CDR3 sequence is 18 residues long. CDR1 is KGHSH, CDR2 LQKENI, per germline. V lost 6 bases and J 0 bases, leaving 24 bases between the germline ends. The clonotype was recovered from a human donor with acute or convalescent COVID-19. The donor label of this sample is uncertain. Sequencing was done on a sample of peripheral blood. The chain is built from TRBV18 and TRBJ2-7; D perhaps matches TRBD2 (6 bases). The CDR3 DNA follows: TGTGCCAGCTCGTTCCTTGTGGGAGGAGCGGGCGCCTCCTACGAGCAGTACTTC. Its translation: CASSFLVGGAGASYEQYF.